The 22 T cell receptor beta chains in this list originate from one sample, sequenced in a study of CD8 T cells in Susac syndrome. With random hexamers, 0.5 to 1 ug RNA was reverse transcribed. TCRdb re-derived calls from the immunoSEQ multiplex PCR reads in MiXCR, one entry per CDR3 protein. The data hold 230,000 or so distinct CDR3 sequences, with 95% observed a single time. Sequenced material: CD4+ T cells from PBMCs. These receptors were taken from a human donor with multiple sclerosis.

The chain uses TRBV25-1 and TRBJ2-3; D tentatively reads TRBD1 or TRBD2 (5 bases each). This CDR3 contains 13 residues. From germline, CDR1 is MGHDK and CDR2 SYGVNS. V was pared by 2 bases and J by 9 bases, with 12 bases between. The CDR3 region is CASSEAGTLTQYF. As DNA, the CDR3 is TGTGCCAGCAGTGAAGCCGGGACGTTAACGCAGTATTTT.

J is TRBJ1-2 and V is TRBV30, with D possibly matching TRBD1 (5 bases). The germline V gene has CDR1 GTSNPN and CDR2 SVGIG (reference sequence). There are 14 residues in the CDR3. V lost 0 bases and J 6 bases, leaving 14 bases between the germline ends. The CDR3, as DNA: TGTGCCTGGAGTGTAAGCCGGGGGAGCCATGGCTACACCTTC. Amino acids: CAWSVSRGSHGYTF. Complete variable domain (other parts from reference TRBV30 and TRBJ1-2): SQTIHQWPATLVQPVGSPLSLECTVEGTSNPNLYWYRQAAGRGLQLLFYSVGIGQISSEVPQNLSASRPQDRQFILSSKKLLLSDSGFYLCAWSVSRGSHGYTFGSGTRLTVV.

This clonotype appeared once. The chain carries TRBV24-1 and TRBJ2-1, with D unresolved. The V end was cut by 4 bases, the J end by 10 bases, with 10 bases between. Germline V gene sequence: CDR1 KGHDR, CDR2 SFDVKD. This CDR3 contains 12 residues. The CDR3 here is CATSDLVGEQFF. CDR3 nucleotides: TGTGCCACCAGTGACCTCGTTGGGGAGCAGTTCTTC.

This clonotype occurred a few times. The rearrangement joins TRBV27 to TRBJ2-3; the D is unclear. CDR1 is MNHEY and CDR2 is SMNVEV in the germline V gene (reference sequence). V was cut by 5 bases and J by 2 bases, with 2 bases left in between. This CDR3 comprises 11 residues. The CDR3: CASSTTDTQYF. The CDR3 bases are TGTGCCAGCAGTACCACAGATACGCAGTATTTT.

The gene calls are TRBV30 and TRBJ2-7; the D gene is possibly TRBD1 (5 bases). With 3 bases removed from V and 5 bases from J, the gap between germline ends came to 17 bases. Germline CDR1 GTSNPN, CDR2 SVGIG (reference sequence). This CDR3 is 14 amino acids long. This CDR3 is CAWSRYSREDEQYF. The CDR3 DNA reads TGTGCCTGGAGCCGTTACTCCAGGGAAGACGAGCAGTACTTC. Together with reference TRBV30 and TRBJ2-7, the CDR3 gives the full variable domain: SQTIHQWPATLVQPVGSPLSLECTVEGTSNPNLYWYRQAAGRGLQLLFYSVGIGQISSEVPQNLSASRPQDRQFILSSKKLLLSDSGFYLCAWSRYSREDEQYFGPGTRLTVT.

This clonotype occurred once. This chain joins TRBV2 and TRBJ2-1, with a tentative D call TRBD2 (6 bases). The V end was cut by 6 bases, the J end by 10 bases, with 10 bases between. CDR1 and CDR2 (germline): SNHLY, FYNNEI. The CDR3 is 11 residues long. The CDR3 sequence: CASSATSEQFF. CDR3 bases: TGTGCCAGCAGCGCAACTAGCGAGCAGTTCTTC. Based on the CDR3 plus reference TRBV2 and TRBJ2-1, the full variable domain is EPEVTQTPSHQVTQMGQEVILRCVPISNHLYFYWYRQILGQKVEFLVSFYNNEISEKSEIFDDQFSVERPDGSNFTLKIRSTKLEDSAMYFCASSATSEQFFGPGTRLTVL.

The chain employs TRBV6-6 and TRBJ2-4; D uncertain. The CDR3 loop spans 14 amino acids. CDR1 MNHNY and CDR2 SVGAGI come from the germline V gene (reference sequence). The ends were cut back, 2 bases at V and 7 bases at J, with 12 bases in the middle. The CDR3 nucleotides read TGTGCCAGCAGTTACGAACCAAGGCCCAACATTCAGTACTTC. It codes for CASSYEPRPNIQYF.

The chain carries TRBV5-1 and TRBJ2-2; D not certain. Germline assignment: CDR1 SGHRS and CDR2 YFSETQ. The V gene lost 2 bases and the J gene lost 0 bases, with 5 bases spanning the gap. The CDR3 is 14 amino acids. CDR3 DNA: TGCGCCAGCAGCTTCAGCACGAACACCGGGGAGCTGTTTTTT. The encoded protein is CASSFSTNTGELFF.

In this sample, this clonotype turned up a few times. The chain employs TRBV29-1 and TRBJ2-3; weak D call: TRBD1 (5 bases). Germline-derived CDR1 and CDR2 are SQVTM and ANQGSEA. The ends were cut back, 7 bases at V and 4 bases at J, with 12 bases in the middle. The CDR3 runs 12 residues. This CDR3 reads CSARQFADTQYF. The DNA of the CDR3 is TGCAGCGCCAGACAGTTTGCAGATACGCAGTATTTT.

The V and J genes are TRBV29-1 and TRBJ1-6; 7 nucleotides agree with TRBD1. CDR3 size: 13 residues. Germline CDR1 reads SQVTM; CDR2 reads ANQGSEA. Losses at the gene ends were 5 bases for V and 4 bases for J; bases not matched to a gene: 2. DNA for the CDR3: TGCAGCGTTCGGGACAGATATAATTCACCCCTCCACTTT. As protein: CSVRDRYNSPLHF.

This chain connects TRBV18 to TRBJ1-5, with a possible D match to TRBD1 (6 bases). CDR3 size: 15 residues. Trimming pared 2 bases from V and 4 bases from J, leaving 12 bases between. CDR1 KGHSH and CDR2 LQKENI come from the germline V gene. CDR3 coding DNA: TGTGCCAGCTCACCAGACAGGAATCTTAATCAGCCCCAGCATTTT. Its translation: CASSPDRNLNQPQHF.

This sequence joins TRBV3-1 and TRBJ1-1; D ambiguous. The germline V gene has CDR1 LGHDT and CDR2 YNNKEL (reference sequence). The CDR3 length is 11 residues. The V end lost 0 bases, the J end lost 6 bases, and 2 bases lay between the germline ends. CDR3 region: CASSQEAEAFF. For the CDR3, the DNA is TGTGCCAGCAGCCAAGAGGCTGAAGCTTTCTTT.

The chain recombines TRBV2 with TRBJ1-2, with 9 bases aligning to TRBD1. The CDR3 length is 17 residues. The germline V gene has CDR1 SNHLY and CDR2 FYNNEI. The junction had 20 bases not matched to a gene; V was cut back by 7 bases and J by 8 bases. The CDR3 here is CASIRPTSRDRAGGYTF. CDR3 coding DNA: TGTGCCAGCATCCGGCCGACCTCCCGGGACAGGGCAGGCGGCTACACCTTC.

V is TRBV29-1 and J is TRBJ2-1; D might be TRBD1 (6 bases). The V gene's germline CDR1 is SQVTM and CDR2 ANQGSEA. The V end was cut by 6 bases, the J end by 1 base, with 10 bases between. The CDR3 length is 13 residues. The CDR3 DNA sequence: TGCAGCGTCGCACAGGGTTCCTACAATGAGCAGTTCTTC. Protein: CSVAQGSYNEQFF.

The rearrangement links TRBV24-1 to TRBJ2-3; D remains unclear. Germline values: CDR1 KGHDR, CDR2 SFDVKD. Trimming took 6 bases from V and 6 from J, leaving 6 bases between them. CDR3 size: 11 residues. DNA for the CDR3: TGTGCCACCAGTCAGTCGGATACGCAGTATTTT. Its translation is CATSQSDTQYF.

The chain is built from TRBV12-3 or TRBV12-4 and TRBJ1-2; D gene uncertain. V was trimmed by 3 bases and J by 0 bases, leaving 11 bases between them. The CDR3 is made up of 15 amino acids. CDR3 sequence (DNA): TGTGCCAGCAGTTTTGGAGGAGAAACTAACTATGGCTACACCTTC. Its translation is CASSFGGETNYGYTF.

The J gene is TRBJ2-7, the V gene TRBV3-1; weak D call: TRBD1 (5 bases). CDR1 and CDR2 from the germline V gene are LGHDT and YNNKEL (reference sequence). There are 15 residues in the CDR3. The germline V and J ends were trimmed by 5 bases and 6 bases, with 20 bases remaining between them. The DNA for the CDR3 is TGTGCCAGCAGCGACAGACGTAGGGGCGGAAGCGAGCAGTACTTC. It translates to CASSDRRRGGSEQYF.

This rearrangement joins TRBV27 to TRBJ1-1, with D perhaps matching TRBD1 (5 bases). The CDR3 sequence is 12 residues long. Trimming took off 6 bases at V and 5 bases at J, with 10 bases between the two ends. Germline assignment: CDR1 MNHEY and CDR2 SMNVEV (reference sequence). CDR3 sequence (DNA): TGTGCCAGCAGCAGAGGGGAAACTGAAGCTTTCTTT. It is translated as CASSRGETEAFF.

The gene calls are TRBV5-1 and TRBJ2-7; D might be TRBD1 (6 bases). V dropped 2 bases and J dropped 8 bases, with 20 bases sitting between them. There are 15 residues in the CDR3. Germline V gives CDR1 SGHRS, CDR2 YFSETQ. The CDR3 DNA follows: TGCGCCAGCAGCTTTGGTGGGGGCGAAACTCTACAGCAGTACTTC. This codes for CASSFGGGETLQQYF.

The chain carries TRBV20-1 and TRBJ2-2, with D tentatively TRBD1 or TRBD2 (5 bases each). The CDR3 spans 16 residues. The germline gives CDR1 DFQATT, CDR2 SNEGSKA (reference sequence). V was shortened by 6 bases and J by 1 base, with 18 bases between the two germline ends. The CDR3 nucleotides read TGCAGTGCGATATCCGGACGGGGCGAGAACACCGGGGAGCTGTTTTTT. It yields the protein CSAISGRGENTGELFF.

This chain links TRBV9 with TRBJ2-3; 8 positions match TRBD2. J lost 2 bases, V lost 4 bases, and 6 bases had no gene match. Germline V CDR1 and CDR2: SGDLS, YYNGEE. The CDR3 loop spans 15 amino acids. The CDR3 is CASSSLAGFTDTQYF. As DNA, the CDR3 is TGTGCCAGCAGCTCATTAGCGGGATTCACAGATACGCAGTATTTT.

The rearrangement links TRBV9 to TRBJ2-7; D might be TRBD1 (6 bases). CDR1 and CDR2 from the germline V gene are SGDLS and YYNGEE. Trimming shortened V by 0 bases and J by 5 bases, and 9 bases separated the two germline ends. CDR3 length equals 13 residues. The CDR3 DNA is TGTGCCAGCAGCGTAGGAAACAGGGACGAGCAGTACTTC. This encodes CASSVGNRDEQYF.